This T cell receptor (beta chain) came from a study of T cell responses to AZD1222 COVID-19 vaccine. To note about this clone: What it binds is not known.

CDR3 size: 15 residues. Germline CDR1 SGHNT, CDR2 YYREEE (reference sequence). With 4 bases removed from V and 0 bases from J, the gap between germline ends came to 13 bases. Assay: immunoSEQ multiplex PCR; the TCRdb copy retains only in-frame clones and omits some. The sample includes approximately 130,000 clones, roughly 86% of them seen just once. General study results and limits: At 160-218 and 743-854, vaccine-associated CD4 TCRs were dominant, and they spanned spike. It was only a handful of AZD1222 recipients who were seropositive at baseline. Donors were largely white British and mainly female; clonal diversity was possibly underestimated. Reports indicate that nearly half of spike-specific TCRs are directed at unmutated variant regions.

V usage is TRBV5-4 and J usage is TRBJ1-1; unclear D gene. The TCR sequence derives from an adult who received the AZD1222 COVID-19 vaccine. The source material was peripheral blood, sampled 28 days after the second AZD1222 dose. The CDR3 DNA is TGTGCCAGCAGCATAGGACCGACCTTGAACACTGAAGCTTTCTTT. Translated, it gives CASSIGPTLNTEAFF.